This T cell receptor (beta chain) was sequenced in a study of blood T cell repertoires in COVID-19. Study information: Samples representing acute and convalescent COVID-19 were sourced from the United States, Italy and Spain.

Here immunoSEQ multiplex PCR was the method, and the copy in TCRdb shows in-frame clones only, minus some. The sample yields about 160,000 clones, roughly 85% seen once. This clone was recorded only once. Per germline, CDR1 SGHRS and CDR2 YFSETQ. The CDR3 extends over 12 amino acids. V lost 4 bases and J 6 bases, leaving 10 bases between the germline ends. This rearrangement joins TRBV5-1 to TRBJ1-1; D is perhaps TRBD1 (5 bases). The sequence derives from a man between 40 and 49 years old with acute or convalescent COVID-19. Sequencing input: peripheral blood. The CDR3 bases are TGCGCCAGCAGCGCAGGGTTTTCTGAAGCTTTCTTT. This translates into CASSAGFSEAFF.